The next 32 T cell receptor beta chains were all read from a single sample in a study of T-cell memory formation after mild COVID-19. From the 5' RACE reads, TCRdb called clonotypes with MiXCR, one entry per CDR3 protein. The sample has almost 250,000 distinct CDR3 sequences, approximately 15% seen once; the top ten hold more than 2%. Material: PBMCs or a T cell subset sorted from them (not recorded which). These receptors were taken from an adult woman who had mild COVID-19 (a few samples of this study predate the infection). Cell type and time point are not known.

This clonotype was counted between two and nine times. The chain joins TRBV14 to TRBJ2-1; a possible D gene is TRBD1 (6 bases). The CDR3 runs to 14 residues. V was cut by 3 bases and J by 6 bases, with 12 bases left in between. Germline CDR1 reads SGHDN; CDR2 reads FVKESK. The CDR3 coding sequence is TGTGCCAGCAGCCACTGGACAGCCCTCAATGAGCAGTTCTTC. It encodes CASSHWTALNEQFF.

The rearrangement uses TRBV9 and TRBJ2-1; D possibly corresponds to TRBD2 (6 bases). The germline V gene has CDR1 SGDLS and CDR2 YYNGEE. V was shortened by 0 bases and J by 0 bases, with 7 bases between the two germline ends. The CDR3 length is 15 residues. The CDR3 sequence: CASSVGGDSYNEQFF. The DNA for the CDR3 is TGTGCCAGCAGCGTAGGCGGGGACTCCTACAATGAGCAGTTCTTC. The entire variable domain, with the rest obtained from reference TRBV9 and TRBJ2-1, is as follows: DSGVTQTPKHLITATGQRVTLRCSPRSGDLSVYWYQQSLDQGLQFLIQYYNGEERAKGNILERFSAQQFPDLHSELNLSSLELGDSALYFCASSVGGDSYNEQFFGPGTRLTVL.

This clonotype came up a few times. The genes are TRBV7-2 and TRBJ2-3; D might be TRBD1 (6 bases). V lost 6 bases and J 3 bases, leaving 16 bases between the germline ends. CDR3 length: 15 residues. Germline V CDR1 and CDR2: SGHTA, FQGNSA. The CDR3 here is CASRIQGVGTDTQYF. Here the CDR3 DNA reads TGTGCCAGCAGGATACAGGGAGTGGGGACAGATACGCAGTATTTT.

This chain uses TRBV7-8 with TRBJ1-4; TRBD1 might be the D (6 bases). This CDR3 has 14 residues. Trimming removed 4 bases from V and 5 bases from J, with 11 bases in between. The germline V gene has CDR1 SGHVS and CDR2 FQNEAQ. DNA of the CDR3: TGTGCCAGCAGCTATACAGGGCTGAATGAAAAACTGTTTTTT. This codes for CASSYTGLNEKLFF.

The CDR3 reads CASHGGQEYNEQFF. CDR3 in DNA: TGCGCCAGCCATGGGGGACAGGAGTACAATGAGCAGTTCTTC. This chain connects TRBV5-1 to TRBJ2-1; 8 bases are a match to TRBD1. Germline-derived CDR1 and CDR2 are SGHRS and YFSETQ. This CDR3 contains 14 residues. The V segment lost 7 bases and the J segment 4 bases; nucleotides outside the gene matches: 7.

The chain employs TRBV2 and TRBJ2-3, with 7 bases fitting TRBD1. The CDR3 totals 15 residues. V trimming: 5 bases; J trimming: 1 base; junction bases outside the gene matches: 6. CDR1 SNHLY and CDR2 FYNNEI come from the germline V gene. The CDR3 DNA is TGTGCCAGCAGTCGCTATGGACAGGGCACAGATACGCAGTATTTT. It translates to CASSRYGQGTDTQYF.

This clonotype came up a few times. The chain combines TRBV27 with TRBJ1-2; TRBD1 matches at 8 bases. The CDR3 contains 12 residues. The germline V gene has CDR1 MNHEY and CDR2 SMNVEV (reference sequence). With V trimmed by 8 bases and J by 7 bases, 6 bases remained unmatched. The CDR3 loop reads CASRDRSSGYTF. CDR3 nucleotides: TGTGCCAGCCGGGACAGGTCCTCTGGCTACACCTTC.

This clonotype was counted a few times. The DNA for the CDR3 is TGTGCCAGCAGTTCCAACAGGAGATCCTACGAGCAGTACTTC. Encoded protein: CASSSNRRSYEQYF. V gene TRBV12-3 or TRBV12-4 combines with J gene TRBJ2-7, with a possible D match to TRBD1 (5 bases). Trimming stripped 4 bases from V and 1 base from J, with 11 bases between. The CDR3 is 14 residues long.

This chain connects TRBV29-1 to TRBJ2-1, with 8 nucleotides matching TRBD1. V shed 0 bases and J 11 bases; nucleotides not matched to a gene: 6. Germline CDR1 reads SQVTM; CDR2 reads ANQGSEA. The CDR3 runs to 13 residues. CDR3 DNA sequence: TGCAGCGTTGAAGACGAGTGGACAGGGCAGCAGTTCTTC. It yields the protein CSVEDEWTGQQFF.

This clonotype has ten or more counts. The V call is TRBV7-6, the J call TRBJ2-5; D not resolved. Germline V lookup: CDR1 SGHVS, CDR2 FNYEAQ. The CDR3 loop spans 12 amino acids. The V end lost 4 bases, the J end lost 0 bases, and 3 bases lay between the germline ends. CDR3 DNA: TGTGCCAGCAGCTCGTACCAAGAGACCCAGTACTTC. Translated, it gives CASSSYQETQYF.

This clonotype was picked up many times. V is TRBV20-1 and J is TRBJ1-2, with 7 bases aligning to TRBD1. Germline CDR1 is DFQATT and CDR2 is SNEGSKA (reference sequence). The CDR3 is 14 residues long. V gave up 5 bases and J gave up 0 bases; unmatched junction bases: 6. Here the CDR3 DNA reads TGCAGTGCTTCTCCAGGGGGAGCTAACTATGGCTACACCTTC. This sequence encodes CSASPGGANYGYTF.

The chain recombines TRBV12-3 or TRBV12-4 with TRBJ1-5; D remains ambiguous. With 6 bases removed from V and 2 bases from J, the gap between germline ends came to 14 bases. This CDR3 is built from 15 residues. Here the CDR3 DNA reads TGTGCCAGCAGCCGCTCTAGCTTAGGCAATCAGCCCCAGCATTTT. Translated: CASSRSSLGNQPQHF.

This clonotype was recorded a few times. V is TRBV5-1 and J is TRBJ2-1, with 8 bases matching TRBD2. This CDR3 contains 13 residues. The germline gives CDR1 SGHRS, CDR2 YFSETQ. Germline trimming cut 4 bases from V and 14 bases from J; bases unmatched to any gene: 11. CDR3 nucleotide sequence: TGCGCCAGCAGCCCAACCTTCGCGGGAGGTGAGTTCTTC. Protein sequence: CASSPTFAGGEFF.

The chain uses TRBV7-9 and TRBJ2-5; 7 bases are shared with TRBD1. This CDR3 comprises 15 residues. Germline V CDR1 and CDR2: SEHNR, FQNEAQ (reference sequence). The V segment lost 5 bases and the J segment 7 bases; nucleotides outside the gene matches: 13. DNA of the CDR3: TGTGCCAGCAGCACCTACCGGGCGCCAGGGGGGACCCAGTACTTC. Its protein product is CASSTYRAPGGTQYF. The full variable domain, its missing parts supplied by reference TRBV7-9 and TRBJ2-5, is DTGVSQNPRHKITKRGQNVTFRCDPISEHNRLYWYRQTLGQGPEFLTYFQNEAQLEKSRLLSDRFSAERPKGSFSTLEIQRTEQGDSAMYLCASSTYRAPGGTQYFGPGTRLLVL.

V usage is TRBV6-4 and J usage is TRBJ1-1; D remains unclear. Trimming left V 0 bases short and J 4 bases short, with 6 bases between. The CDR3 is made up of 13 amino acids. Germline V gene lookup returns CDR1 MRHNA and CDR2 SNTAGT. CDR3: CASSDSVFTEAFF. DNA of the CDR3: TGTGCCAGCAGTGACTCAGTGTTCACTGAAGCTTTCTTT.

This clonotype occurred a few times. The gene calls are TRBV14 and TRBJ2-1; 9 nucleotides align to TRBD2. This CDR3 is built from 17 residues. J gave up 4 bases and V 4 bases, and 11 bases lay outside the gene matches. Germline CDR1 reads SGHDN; CDR2 reads FVKESK. The CDR3 DNA reads TGTGCCAGCAGCCCCAGGCGGCTAGCGGGGTATTACAATGAGCAGTTCTTC. Its protein product is CASSPRRLAGYYNEQFF.

This clonotype was counted between two and nine times. The junction and the germline gene differ at one end; a read error may be behind it. This chain connects TRBV6-1 to TRBJ2-7; D might be TRBD2 (6 bases). The CDR3 is 15 amino acids. From germline, CDR1 is MNHNS and CDR2 SASEGT. The CDR3 loop is CASSLRRAGSSEQYF. CDR3 in DNA: TGTGCCAGCAGTTTGAGGAGGGCTGGATCCTCCGAGCAGTACTTC.

This clonotype was observed a handful of times. V and J are TRBV12-3 or TRBV12-4 and TRBJ2-7; 9 nucleotides agree with TRBD2. The CDR3 totals 16 residues. With 3 bases clipped from V and 4 bases from J, the junction kept 10 bases outside the gene matches. The CDR3 here is CASSFFSGGPGYEQYF. CDR3 sequence (DNA): TGTGCCAGCAGTTTTTTTAGCGGGGGACCGGGGTACGAGCAGTACTTC.

The table lists this clonotype with a few counts. V gene TRBV5-1 combines with J gene TRBJ1-1; no firm D call. V lost 1 base to trimming and J lost 1 base, with 8 bases between them. There are 14 residues in the CDR3. The germline V gene has CDR1 SGHRS and CDR2 YFSETQ. The CDR3 protein is CASSLTRGNTEAFF. CDR3 nucleotides: TGCGCCAGCAGCTTGACCCGAGGGAACACTGAAGCTTTCTTT.

The CDR3 coding sequence is TGTGCCAGCAGAACAGGGGACTTGAACACTGAAGCTTTCTTT. This translates into CASRTGDLNTEAFF. This chain uses TRBV12-3 or TRBV12-4 with TRBJ1-1; 7 bases fit TRBD1. The length of the CDR3 is 14 residues. V lost 6 bases and J lost 0; bases outside the gene matches: 4.

This clonotype has more than one count but fewer than ten. The rearrangement links TRBV5-1 to TRBJ2-7; D possibly corresponds to TRBD2 (5 bases). Trimming shortened V by 0 bases and J by 0 bases, and 7 bases separated the two germline ends. CDR3 length: 14 amino acids. Per the germline V gene, CDR1 is SGHRS and CDR2 is YFSETQ. As DNA, the CDR3 is TGCGCCAGCAGCTTGGCCGGGATCTCCTACGAGCAGTACTTC. Protein: CASSLAGISYEQYF. Using reference TRBV5-1 and TRBJ2-7 for the parts outside the CDR3, the full variable domain is KAGVTQTPRYLIKTRGQQVTLSCSPISGHRSVSWYQQTPGQGLQFLFEYFSETQRNKGNFPGRFSGRQFSNSRSEMNVSTLELGDSALYLCASSLAGISYEQYFGPGTRLTVT.

This clonotype was counted only a few times. This chain joins TRBV20-1 and TRBJ2-7, with 9 bases that match TRBD2. The CDR3 runs 16 residues. CDR1 DFQATT and CDR2 SNEGSKA come from the germline V gene (reference sequence). V shed 3 bases and J 2 bases; nucleotides not matched to a gene: 11. In DNA form, the CDR3 reads TGCAGTGCTAGCGCCAAACTAGCGGGCACAACCTACGAGCAGTACTTC. Residues: CSASAKLAGTTYEQYF.

The chain uses TRBV11-2 and TRBJ2-1, with 11 bases that match TRBD1. With 1 base clipped from V and 4 bases from J, the junction kept 9 bases outside the gene matches. The germline gives CDR1 SGHAT, CDR2 FQNNGV. The CDR3 covers 18 residues. The CDR3 loop is CASSLAMGTGGFYNEQFF. The DNA of the CDR3 is TGTGCCAGCAGCTTAGCAATGGGGACAGGGGGGTTTTACAATGAGCAGTTCTTC.

This chain connects TRBV3-1 to TRBJ2-3; 11 bases align to TRBD2. The CDR3 covers 15 residues. Losses at the gene ends were 5 bases for V and 2 bases for J; bases not matched to a gene: 3. Per the germline V gene, CDR1 is LGHDT and CDR2 is YNNKEL (reference sequence). CDR3 region: CASSVLAGATDTQYF. CDR3 nucleotides: TGTGCCAGCAGCGTACTAGCGGGAGCCACAGATACGCAGTATTTT.

This clonotype occurred a few times. The chain is built from TRBV6-1 and TRBJ2-5, with 9 bases matching TRBD2. Germline V gene sequence: CDR1 MNHNS, CDR2 SASEGT. V lost 7 bases to trimming and J lost 4 bases; unmatched junction nucleotides: 10. This CDR3 spans 15 amino acids. CDR3 DNA: TGTGCCAGCACACGGGCTAGCGGGGTTTCAGAGACCCAGTACTTC. Encoded protein: CASTRASGVSETQYF.

The J gene is TRBJ1-1, the V gene TRBV29-1; 9 positions agree with TRBD1. Germline V lookup: CDR1 SQVTM, CDR2 ANQGSEA. The J segment lost 4 bases and the V segment lost 6 bases, leaving 12 bases of the junction unmatched. The CDR3 sequence is 15 residues long. The CDR3 sequence is CSVYGTGNFGTEAFF. The CDR3 nucleotides are TGCAGCGTGTATGGGACAGGGAATTTTGGCACTGAAGCTTTCTTT.

This clonotype showed up just a few times. The chain is built from TRBV7-9 and TRBJ2-7; 10 bases are shared with TRBD1. The CDR3 has 15 residues. The J segment lost 2 bases and the V segment lost 5 bases, leaving 6 bases of the junction unmatched. The germline CDR1 and CDR2 sequences are SEHNR and FQNEAQ (reference sequence). The chain's CDR3 is CASSITGQGTYEQYF. CDR3 DNA sequence: TGTGCCAGCAGCATTACGGGACAGGGGACCTACGAGCAGTACTTC.

V usage is TRBV2 and J usage is TRBJ2-2, with 12 bases matching TRBD1. From germline, CDR1 is SNHLY and CDR2 FYNNEI. The V gene end was trimmed by 6 bases and the J gene end by 4 bases; junction bases not matched to a gene: 6. The CDR3 consists of 16 residues. CDR3 DNA sequence: TGTGCCAGCAGCCGGGACAGGGGGCATGGCACCGGGGAGCTGTTTTTT. It translates to CASSRDRGHGTGELFF.

This clonotype appeared a few times. CDR3 loop: CASSSPWTEAFF. As DNA, the CDR3 is TGTGCCAGCAGTTCTCCTTGGACAGAAGCTTTCTTT. The V gene is TRBV12-3 or TRBV12-4, the J gene TRBJ1-1; possibly TRBD1 for D (5 bases). Trimming removed 4 bases at V and 8 bases at J, with 11 bases between. The CDR3 length is 12 residues.

In its sample, this clonotype was seen a few times. The rearrangement uses TRBV29-1 and TRBJ2-2, with D possibly being TRBD2 (5 bases). The V gene lost 4 bases and the J gene lost 1 base, with 10 bases spanning the gap. Germline CDR1 and CDR2: SQVTM and ANQGSEA. This CDR3 is 14 amino acids long. The CDR3 region has the DNA TGCAGCGTTGCCGACTACAGGAACACCGGGGAGCTGTTTTTT. Protein sequence: CSVADYRNTGELFF.

This clonotype was seen only a few times. The chain employs TRBV20-1 and TRBJ2-1, with TRBD2 matching 8 bases. Per the germline V gene, CDR1 is DFQATT and CDR2 is SNEGSKA (reference sequence). Losses at the gene ends were 1 base for V and 3 bases for J; bases not matched to a gene: 5. The CDR3 has 15 amino acids. The CDR3 DNA is TGCAGTGCTAGAGTTGCTAGCGGGTACTACAATGAGCAGTTCTTC. It translates to CSARVASGYYNEQFF.

The gene calls are TRBV19 and TRBJ2-6; TRBD1 matches at 8 bases. V lost 5 bases to trimming and J lost 0 bases; unmatched junction nucleotides: 9. CDR1 is LNHDA, CDR2 SQIVND, per germline (reference sequence). This CDR3 contains 18 residues. CDR3 protein: CASSDRDRSYSGANVLTF. For the CDR3, the DNA is TGTGCCAGTAGTGACCGGGACAGGTCCTACTCTGGGGCCAACGTCCTGACTTTC.